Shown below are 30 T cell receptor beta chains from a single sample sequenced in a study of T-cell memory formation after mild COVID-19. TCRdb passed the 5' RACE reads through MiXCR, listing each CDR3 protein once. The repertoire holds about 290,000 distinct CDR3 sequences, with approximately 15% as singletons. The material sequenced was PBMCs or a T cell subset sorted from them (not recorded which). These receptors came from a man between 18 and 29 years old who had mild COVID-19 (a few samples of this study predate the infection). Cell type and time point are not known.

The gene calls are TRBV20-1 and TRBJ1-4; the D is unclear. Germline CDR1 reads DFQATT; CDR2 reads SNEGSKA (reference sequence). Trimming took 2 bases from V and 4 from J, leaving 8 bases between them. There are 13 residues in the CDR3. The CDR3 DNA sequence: TGCAGTGCTAGATCGGTCGTTAATGAAAAACTGTTTTTT. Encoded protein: CSARSVVNEKLFF.

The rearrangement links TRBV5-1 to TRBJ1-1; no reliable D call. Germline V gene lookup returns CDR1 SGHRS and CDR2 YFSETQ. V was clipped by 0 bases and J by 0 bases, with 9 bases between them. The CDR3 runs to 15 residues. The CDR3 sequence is CASSLDFFMNTEAFF. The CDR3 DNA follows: TGCGCCAGCAGCTTGGACTTCTTCATGAACACTGAAGCTTTCTTT.

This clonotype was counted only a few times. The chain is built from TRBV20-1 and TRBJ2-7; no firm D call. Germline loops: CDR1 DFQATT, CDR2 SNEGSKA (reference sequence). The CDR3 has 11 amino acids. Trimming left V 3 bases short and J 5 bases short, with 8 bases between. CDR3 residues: CSASGENEQYV. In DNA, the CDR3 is TGCAGTGCTAGTGGAGAAAACGAGCAGTACGTC.

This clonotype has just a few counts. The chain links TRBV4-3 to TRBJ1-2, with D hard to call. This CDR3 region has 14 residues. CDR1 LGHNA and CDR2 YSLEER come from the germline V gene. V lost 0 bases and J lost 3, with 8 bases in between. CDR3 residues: CASSQDSGDYGYTF. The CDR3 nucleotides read TGCGCCAGCAGCCAAGATTCCGGGGACTATGGCTACACCTTC.

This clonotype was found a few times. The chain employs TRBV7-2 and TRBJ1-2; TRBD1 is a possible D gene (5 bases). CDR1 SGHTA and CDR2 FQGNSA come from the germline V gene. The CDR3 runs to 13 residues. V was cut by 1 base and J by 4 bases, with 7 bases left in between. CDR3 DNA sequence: TGTGCCAGCAGCTTAGGACAGCTCTATGGCTACACCTTC. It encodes CASSLGQLYGYTF.

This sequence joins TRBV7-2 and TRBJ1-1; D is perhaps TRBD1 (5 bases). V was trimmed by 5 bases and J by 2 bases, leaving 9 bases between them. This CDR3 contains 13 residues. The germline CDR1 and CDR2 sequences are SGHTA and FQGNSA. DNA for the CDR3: TGTGCCAGCAGCCCAGGGATTAACACTGAAGCTTTCTTT. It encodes CASSPGINTEAFF.

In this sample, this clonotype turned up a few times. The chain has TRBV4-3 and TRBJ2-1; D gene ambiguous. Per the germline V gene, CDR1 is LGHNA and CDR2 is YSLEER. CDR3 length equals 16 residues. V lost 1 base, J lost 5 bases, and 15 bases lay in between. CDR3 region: CASSQAGGPPHNEQFF. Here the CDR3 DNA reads TGCGCCAGCAGCCAAGCCGGTGGGCCCCCCCACAATGAGCAGTTCTTC.

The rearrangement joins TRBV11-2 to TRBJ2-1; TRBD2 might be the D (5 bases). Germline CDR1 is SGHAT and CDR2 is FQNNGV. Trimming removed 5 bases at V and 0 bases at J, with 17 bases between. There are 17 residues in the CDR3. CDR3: CASSVSEGLSSYNEQFF. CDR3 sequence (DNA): TGTGCCAGCAGCGTAAGCGAAGGACTTAGCTCCTACAATGAGCAGTTCTTC.

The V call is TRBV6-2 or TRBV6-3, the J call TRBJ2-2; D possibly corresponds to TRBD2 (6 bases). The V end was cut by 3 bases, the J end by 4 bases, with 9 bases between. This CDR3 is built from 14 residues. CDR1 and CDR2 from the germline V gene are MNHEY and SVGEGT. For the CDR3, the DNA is TGTGCCAGCAGTTATGCGGGGACCACCGGGGAGCTGTTTTTT. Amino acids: CASSYAGTTGELFF.

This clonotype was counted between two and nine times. The CDR3 spells CSASVYSGANVLTF. The CDR3 DNA reads as TGCAGTGCTTCTGTTTACTCTGGGGCCAACGTCCTGACTTTC. This chain links TRBV20-1 with TRBJ2-6, with unresolved D. The CDR3 has 14 residues. Germline V gives CDR1 DFQATT, CDR2 SNEGSKA (reference sequence). The V gene lost 5 bases and the J gene lost 0 bases, with 8 bases spanning the gap.

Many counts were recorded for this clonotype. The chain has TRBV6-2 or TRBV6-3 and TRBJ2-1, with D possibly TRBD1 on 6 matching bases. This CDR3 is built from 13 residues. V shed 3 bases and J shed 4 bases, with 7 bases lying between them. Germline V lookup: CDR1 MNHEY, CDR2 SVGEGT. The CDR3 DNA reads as TGTGCCAGCAGTTATAGGGGGTACAATGAGCAGTTCTTC. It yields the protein CASSYRGYNEQFF.

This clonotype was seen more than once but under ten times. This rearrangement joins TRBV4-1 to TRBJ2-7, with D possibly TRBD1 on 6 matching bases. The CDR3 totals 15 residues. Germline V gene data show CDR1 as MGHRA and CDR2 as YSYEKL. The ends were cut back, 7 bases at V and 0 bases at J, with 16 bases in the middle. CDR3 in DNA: TGCGCCAGCACGGAGCTTACAGGGAGCTCCTACGAGCAGTACTTC. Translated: CASTELTGSSYEQYF.

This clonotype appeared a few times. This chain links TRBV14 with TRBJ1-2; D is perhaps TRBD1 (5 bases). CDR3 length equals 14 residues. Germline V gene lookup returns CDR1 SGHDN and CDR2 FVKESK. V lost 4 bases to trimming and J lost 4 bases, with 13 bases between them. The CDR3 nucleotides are TGTGCCAGCAGCCGGTTCGGGGGATCCTATGGCTACACCTTC. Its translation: CASSRFGGSYGYTF.

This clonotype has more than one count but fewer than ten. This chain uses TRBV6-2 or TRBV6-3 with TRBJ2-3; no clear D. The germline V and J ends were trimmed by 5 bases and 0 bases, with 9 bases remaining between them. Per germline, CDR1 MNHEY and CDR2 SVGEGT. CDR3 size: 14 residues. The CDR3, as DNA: TGTGCCAGCAGTATCGTAACTAGCACAGATACGCAGTATTTT. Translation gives CASSIVTSTDTQYF.

The CDR3 is CASSEMAQQPQHF. The CDR3 region has the DNA TGTGCCAGCAGTGAAATGGCACAACAACCCCAGCATTTT. The gene calls are TRBV2 and TRBJ1-5; D unresolved. CDR3 length equals 13 residues. Germline assignment: CDR1 SNHLY and CDR2 FYNNEI. V was pared by 2 bases and J by 10 bases, with 12 bases between.

DNA of the CDR3: TGTGCCAGCAGTTACGGGTTTGGGGAGGCCTACAATGAGCAGTTCTTC. This gives the protein CASSYGFGEAYNEQFF. The rearrangement links TRBV6-5 to TRBJ2-1; D is possibly TRBD2 (6 bases). The V gene's germline CDR1 is MNHEY and CDR2 SVGAGI. Trimming shortened V by 2 bases and J by 2 bases, and 13 bases separated the two germline ends. This CDR3 has 16 residues.

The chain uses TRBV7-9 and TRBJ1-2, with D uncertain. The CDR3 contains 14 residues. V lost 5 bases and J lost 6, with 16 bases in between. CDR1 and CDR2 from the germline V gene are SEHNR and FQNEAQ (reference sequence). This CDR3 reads CASSGEDLDDGYTF. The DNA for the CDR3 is TGTGCCAGCAGCGGAGAGGACCTGGACGATGGCTACACCTTC.

The CDR3 spells CSARDGGAGSLFFF. In DNA, the CDR3 is TGCAGTGCTAGAGATGGGGGGGCAGGGTCCCTCTTTTTCTTC. The rearrangement links TRBV20-1 to TRBJ2-1; weak D call: TRBD2 (7 bases). Germline V gene sequence: CDR1 DFQATT, CDR2 SNEGSKA (reference sequence). The germline V and J ends were trimmed by 0 bases and 16 bases, with 22 bases remaining between them. CDR3 length: 14 residues.

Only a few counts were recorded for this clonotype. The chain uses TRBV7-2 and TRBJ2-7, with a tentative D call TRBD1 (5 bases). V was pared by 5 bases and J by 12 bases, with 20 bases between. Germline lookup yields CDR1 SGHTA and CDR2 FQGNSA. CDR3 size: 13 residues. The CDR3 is CASSIPTRTRWYF. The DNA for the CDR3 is TGTGCCAGCAGCATACCGACTCGGACAAGATGGTACTTC.

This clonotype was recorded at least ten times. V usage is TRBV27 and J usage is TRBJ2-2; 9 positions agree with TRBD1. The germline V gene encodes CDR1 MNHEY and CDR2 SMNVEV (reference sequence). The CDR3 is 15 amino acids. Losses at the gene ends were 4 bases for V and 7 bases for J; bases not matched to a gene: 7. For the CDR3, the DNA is TGTGCCAGCAGTTCCTACAGGGGGCGAGGCGGGGAGCTGTTTTTT. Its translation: CASSSYRGRGGELFF.

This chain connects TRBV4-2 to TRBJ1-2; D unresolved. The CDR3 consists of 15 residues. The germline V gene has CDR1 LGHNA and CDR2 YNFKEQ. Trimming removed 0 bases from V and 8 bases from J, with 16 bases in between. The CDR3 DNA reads TGTGCCAGCAGCCAAGATTTCCTTGGGATTGGGGGCTACACCTTC. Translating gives CASSQDFLGIGGYTF.

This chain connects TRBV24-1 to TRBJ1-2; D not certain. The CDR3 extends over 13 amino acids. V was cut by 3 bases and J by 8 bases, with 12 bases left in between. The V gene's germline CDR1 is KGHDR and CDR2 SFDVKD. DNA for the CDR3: TGTGCCACCAGTGATACCGACGCCCCGGGCTACACCTTC. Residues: CATSDTDAPGYTF.

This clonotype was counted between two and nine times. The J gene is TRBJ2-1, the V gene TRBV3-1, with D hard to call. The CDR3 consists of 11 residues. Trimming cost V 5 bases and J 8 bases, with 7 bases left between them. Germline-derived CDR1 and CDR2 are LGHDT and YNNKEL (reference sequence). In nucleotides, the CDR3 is TGTGCCAGCAGCTCTCTTCATGAGCAGTTCTTC. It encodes CASSSLHEQFF.

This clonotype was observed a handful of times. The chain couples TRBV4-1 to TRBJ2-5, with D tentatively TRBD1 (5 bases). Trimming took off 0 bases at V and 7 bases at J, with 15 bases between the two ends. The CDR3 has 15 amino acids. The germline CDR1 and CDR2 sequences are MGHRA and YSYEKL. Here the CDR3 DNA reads TGCGCCAGCAGCCAAGAGGGGCAGCCGCGCGGGACCCAGTACTTC. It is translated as CASSQEGQPRGTQYF.

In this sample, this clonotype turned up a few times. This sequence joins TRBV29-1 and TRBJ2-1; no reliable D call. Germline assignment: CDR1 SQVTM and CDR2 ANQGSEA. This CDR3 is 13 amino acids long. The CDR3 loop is CSFIRASYNEQFF. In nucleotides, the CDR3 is TGCAGTTTCATCCGAGCTTCCTACAATGAGCAGTTCTTC.

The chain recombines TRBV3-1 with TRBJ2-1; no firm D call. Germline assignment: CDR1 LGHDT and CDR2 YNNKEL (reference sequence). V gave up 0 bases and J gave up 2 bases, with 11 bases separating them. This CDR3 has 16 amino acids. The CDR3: CASSQDSPPTYNEQFF. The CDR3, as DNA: TGTGCCAGCAGCCAAGATTCCCCACCCACCTACAATGAGCAGTTCTTC.

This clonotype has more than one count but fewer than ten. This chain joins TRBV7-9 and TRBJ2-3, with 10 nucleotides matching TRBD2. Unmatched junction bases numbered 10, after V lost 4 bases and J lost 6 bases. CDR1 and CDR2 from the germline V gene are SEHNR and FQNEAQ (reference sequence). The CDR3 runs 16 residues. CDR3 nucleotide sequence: TGTGCCAGCAGCTACCTAGCGGGGGCCTCTTTGGATACGCAGTATTTT. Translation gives CASSYLAGASLDTQYF.

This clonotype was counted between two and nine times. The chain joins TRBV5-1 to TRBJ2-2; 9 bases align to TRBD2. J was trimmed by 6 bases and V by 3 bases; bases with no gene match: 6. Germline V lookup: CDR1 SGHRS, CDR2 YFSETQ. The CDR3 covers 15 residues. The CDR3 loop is CASSSGTSSAGELFF. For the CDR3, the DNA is TGCGCCAGCAGCTCCGGGACTAGCTCCGCCGGGGAGCTGTTTTTT.

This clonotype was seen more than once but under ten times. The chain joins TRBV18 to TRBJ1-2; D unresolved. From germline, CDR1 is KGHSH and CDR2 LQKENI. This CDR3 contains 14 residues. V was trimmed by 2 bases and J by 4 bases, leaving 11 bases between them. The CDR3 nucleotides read TGTGCCAGCTCACCAGAGAATGGAGGCTATGGCTACACCTTC. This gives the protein CASSPENGGYGYTF. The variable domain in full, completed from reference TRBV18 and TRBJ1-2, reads NAGVMQNPRHLVRRRGQEARLRCSPMKGHSHVYWYRQLPEEGLKFMVYLQKENIIDESGMPKERFSAEFPKEGPSILRIQQVVRGDSAAYFCASSPENGGYGYTFGSGTRLTVV.

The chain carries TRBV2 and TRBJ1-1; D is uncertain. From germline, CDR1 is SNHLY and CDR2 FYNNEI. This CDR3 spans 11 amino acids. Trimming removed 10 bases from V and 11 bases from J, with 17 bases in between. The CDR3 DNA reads TGTGCCACCCAGTCCCTCGGTCGTGCTTTCTTT. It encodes CATQSLGRAFF.